One and the same sample provided the 6 T cell receptor beta chains below, sequenced in a study of T cell repertoires in cytomegalovirus infection. These receptors lack a known antigen. MiXCR, applied by TCRdb to the reads, yields one record per CDR3 protein. The sample has approximately 470,000 distinct CDR3 sequences, under 55% seen once; the top ten hold 43%. This sample comprised cultured PBMCs, obtained from culture after CMV antigen stimulation. These receptors originate from a human donor in good health (CMV status not recorded). Some clones in this sample may be carry-over from other donors' samples.

This clonotype was seen only once. The genes are TRBV7-6 and TRBJ1-2, with D unresolved. Trimming removed 2 bases at V and 6 bases at J, with 7 bases between. The CDR3 loop spans 12 amino acids. CDR1 and CDR2 (germline): SGHVS, FNYEAQ. The DNA for the CDR3 is TGTGCCAGCAGCTTATCCGAGAATGGCTACACCTTC. The encoded protein is CASSLSENGYTF.

The chain combines TRBV20-1 with TRBJ2-1; maybe TRBD2 (6 bases). The germline V gene encodes CDR1 DFQATT and CDR2 SNEGSKA (reference sequence). V lost 5 bases and J 3 bases, leaving 11 bases between the germline ends. The CDR3 length is 13 residues. This chain's CDR3 is CSAWAGSYNEQFF. CDR3 coding DNA: TGCAGTGCTTGGGCCGGGAGCTACAATGAGCAGTTCTTC.

There are a few counts of this clonotype. V gene TRBV11-1 combines with J gene TRBJ2-1; TRBD2 matches 7 bases. The CDR3 is made up of 15 amino acids. The J segment lost 2 bases and the V segment lost 6 bases, leaving 7 bases of the junction unmatched. The V gene's germline CDR1 is SGHAT and CDR2 FQDESV (reference sequence). CDR3 amino acids: CASRRGGGTYNEQFF. The CDR3 DNA follows: TGTGCCAGCAGACGCGGCGGGGGTACCTACAATGAGCAGTTCTTC.

The rearrangement uses TRBV7-2 and TRBJ2-7; D possibly uses TRBD1 or TRBD2 (5 bases each). The CDR3 consists of 15 residues. The germline gives CDR1 SGHTA, CDR2 FQGNSA. V lost 5 bases to trimming and J lost 0 bases, with 14 bases between them. The CDR3 DNA is TGTGCCAGCAGCACAGCCGGGACGGCCTCCTACGAGCAGTACTTC. It is translated as CASSTAGTASYEQYF. Together with reference TRBV7-2 and TRBJ2-7, the CDR3 gives the full variable domain: GAGVSQSPSNKVTEKGKDVELRCDPISGHTALYWYRQSLGQGLEFLIYFQGNSAPDKSGLPSDRFSAERTGGSVSTLTIQRTQQEDSAVYLCASSTAGTASYEQYFGPGTRLTVT.

The rearrangement links TRBV19 to TRBJ2-3; D call uncertain. The CDR3 is made up of 15 amino acids. Germline V CDR1 and CDR2: LNHDA, SQIVND (reference sequence). V gave up 3 bases and J gave up 2 bases, with 12 bases separating them. The CDR3 is CASSMGPEITDTQYF. The CDR3 DNA reads TGTGCCAGTAGTATGGGTCCGGAAATCACAGATACGCAGTATTTT.

V gene TRBV10-3 combines with J gene TRBJ2-7, with 13 positions matching TRBD2. After removal of 5 bases from V and 5 bases from J, the junction contained 3 bases not matched to a gene. The CDR3 is 14 residues long. Germline lookup yields CDR1 ENHRY and CDR2 SYGVKD. As DNA, the CDR3 is TGTGCCATCAGTCACGGGACTAGCGGGGACGAGCAGTACTTC. Protein: CAISHGTSGDEQYF.